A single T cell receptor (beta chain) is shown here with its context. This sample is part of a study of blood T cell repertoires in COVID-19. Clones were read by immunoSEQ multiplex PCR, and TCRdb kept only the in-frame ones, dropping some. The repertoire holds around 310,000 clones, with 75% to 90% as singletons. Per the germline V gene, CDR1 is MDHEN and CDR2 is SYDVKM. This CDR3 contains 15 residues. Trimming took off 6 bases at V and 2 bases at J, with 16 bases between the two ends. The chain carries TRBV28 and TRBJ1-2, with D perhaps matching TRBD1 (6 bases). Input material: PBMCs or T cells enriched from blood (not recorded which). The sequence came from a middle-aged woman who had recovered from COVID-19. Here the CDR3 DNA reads TGTGCCAGCAGCCGCCGGACAGTTACGAACTATGGCTACACCTTC. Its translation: CASSRRTVTNYGYTF.